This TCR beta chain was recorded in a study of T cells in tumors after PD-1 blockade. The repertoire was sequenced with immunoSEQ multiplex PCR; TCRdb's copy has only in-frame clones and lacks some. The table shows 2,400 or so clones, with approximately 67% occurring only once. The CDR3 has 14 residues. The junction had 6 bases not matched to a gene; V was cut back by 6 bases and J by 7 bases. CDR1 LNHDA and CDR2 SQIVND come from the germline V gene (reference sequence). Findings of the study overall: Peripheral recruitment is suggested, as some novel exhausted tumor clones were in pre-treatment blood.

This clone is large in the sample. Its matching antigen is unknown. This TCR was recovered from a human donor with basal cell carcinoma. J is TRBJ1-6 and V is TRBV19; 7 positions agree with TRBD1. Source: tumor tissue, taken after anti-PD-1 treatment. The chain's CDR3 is CASSSGGSNSPLHF. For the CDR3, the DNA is TGTGCCAGTAGCTCAGGGGGAAGCAATTCACCCCTCCACTTT.